Listed here is a single TCR beta chain. V gave up 1 base and J gave up 2 bases; unmatched junction bases: 4. The CDR3 runs 15 residues. Germline lookup yields CDR1 SGHRS and CDR2 YFSETQ. These data come from a study of blood T cell repertoires in COVID-19. Study background: Sources were T cells, B-cell-depleted T cells, or PBMCs; the material itself was cDNA or gDNA.

Per the authors' pipeline: Reference gene primer amplification gave estimated nucleated cell counts. Repertoires were generated with immunoSEQ multiplex PCR, while TCRdb's copy carries only in-frame clones and drops some. The V and J calls and clone size are taken from that table; D and trimming were inferred from the DNA. The table shows about 190,000 clones, with over 75% occurring only once. Source material: peripheral blood. The sequence was obtained from a man aged 45-60 years with acute or convalescent COVID-19. The gene calls are TRBV5-1 and TRBJ2-7; 9 nucleotides match TRBD2. This chain's CDR3 is CASSLLVAGAYEQYF. CDR3 DNA sequence: TGCGCCAGCAGCTTGTTGGTAGCGGGAGCCTACGAGCAGTACTTC.